A selection of T cell receptor beta chains follows, all from one sample in a study of blood T cell repertoires in COVID-19. The assay was immunoSEQ multiplex PCR, and TCRdb's table has in-frame clones only and misses some. The sample consists of some 78,000 clones, 70% to 90% of them appearing once. The sequencing sample was made of peripheral blood. These receptors were collected from a woman older than 75 with active or convalescent COVID-19. CDR3s include the opening cysteine and the closing phenylalanine or tryptophan.

J: TRBJ1-1
V: TRBV3-1/TRBV3-2
CDR3: CASSQAGRGSSNTEAFF

J: TRBJ1-5
V: TRBV6-5
CDR3: CASIQGWGNQPQHF

J: TRBJ2-7
V: TRBV3-1/TRBV3-2
CDR3: CASSPITGGAPEQYF

J: TRBJ1-6
V: TRBV5-4
CDR3: CASSLGQDSNSPLHF

J: TRBJ1-2
V: TRBV18
CDR3: CASSPDRGRAGYTF

J: TRBJ2-1
V: TRBV30
CDR3: CAWQSGRSYEQFF

J: TRBJ2-3
V: TRBV5-1
CDR3: CASSLGSVGADTQYF

J: TRBJ1-2
V: TRBV6-5
CDR3: CASIQGQQVGYTF

J: TRBJ1-3
V: TRBV4-1
CDR3: CASSQATIPQGNTIYF

J: TRBJ2-1
V: TRBV27
CDR3: CASSLSRSGRARNEQFF

J: TRBJ1-4
V: TRBV11-3
CDR3: CASSLRIDAAWNEKLFF

J: TRBJ1-1
V: TRBV6-5
CDR3: CASSPRFGAEAFF

J: TRBJ1-3
V: TRBV19
CDR3: CASSSPRGAWGNTIYF

J: TRBJ2-5
V: TRBV7-2
CDR3: CASSSDRIQETQYF

J: TRBJ2-6
V: TRBV2
CDR3: CASSEVGTGANVLTF

J: TRBJ2-1
V: TRBV10-3
CDR3: CAICPAGGGEQFF

J: TRBJ1-5
V: TRBV18
CDR3: CASSLGTGGNQPQHF

J: TRBJ1-2
V: TRBV28
CDR3: CASSNQGRNGYTF

J: TRBJ1-4
V: TRBV7-2
CDR3: CASSSQGQGAGEKLFF

J: TRBJ1-3
V: TRBV5-6
CDR3: CASSRWSGGPGNTIYF

J: TRBJ2-7
V: TRBV5-6
CDR3: CASSLGDRAAYEQYF

J: TRBJ2-3
V: TRBV10-2
CDR3: CASSDSRLAGGTDTQYF

J: TRBJ2-1
V: TRBV20-1
CDR3: CSARTRGEQFF

J: TRBJ2-7
V: TRBV5-1
CDR3: CASSLAGGNYEQYF

J: TRBJ2-3
V: TRBV6-2/TRBV6-3
CDR3: CASSTQGVPDTQYF